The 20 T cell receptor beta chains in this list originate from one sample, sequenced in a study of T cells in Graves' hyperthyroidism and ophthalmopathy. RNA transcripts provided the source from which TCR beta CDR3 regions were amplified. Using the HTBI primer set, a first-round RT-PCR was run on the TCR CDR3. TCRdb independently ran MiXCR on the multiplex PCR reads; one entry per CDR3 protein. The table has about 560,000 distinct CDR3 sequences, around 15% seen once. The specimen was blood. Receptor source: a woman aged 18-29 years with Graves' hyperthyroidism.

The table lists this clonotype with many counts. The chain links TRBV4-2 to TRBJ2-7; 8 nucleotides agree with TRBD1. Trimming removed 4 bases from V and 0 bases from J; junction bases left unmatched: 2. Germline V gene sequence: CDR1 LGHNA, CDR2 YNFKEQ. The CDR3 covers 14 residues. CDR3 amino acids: CASSPDRASYEQYF. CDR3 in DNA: TGTGCCAGCAGCCCGGACAGGGCCTCCTACGAGCAGTACTTC.

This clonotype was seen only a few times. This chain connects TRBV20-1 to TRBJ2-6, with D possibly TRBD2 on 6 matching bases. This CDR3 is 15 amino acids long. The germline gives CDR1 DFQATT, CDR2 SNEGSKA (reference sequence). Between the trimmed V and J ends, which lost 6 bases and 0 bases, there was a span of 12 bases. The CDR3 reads CSAHAGFSGANVLTF. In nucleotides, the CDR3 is TGCAGTGCCCACGCGGGGTTCTCTGGGGCCAACGTCCTGACTTTC.

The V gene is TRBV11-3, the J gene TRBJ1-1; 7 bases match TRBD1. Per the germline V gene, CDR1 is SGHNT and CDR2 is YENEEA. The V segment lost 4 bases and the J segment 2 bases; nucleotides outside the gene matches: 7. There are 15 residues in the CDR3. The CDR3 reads CASSYGDSPNTEAFF. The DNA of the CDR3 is TGTGCCAGCAGCTATGGGGACAGCCCCAACACTGAAGCTTTCTTT.

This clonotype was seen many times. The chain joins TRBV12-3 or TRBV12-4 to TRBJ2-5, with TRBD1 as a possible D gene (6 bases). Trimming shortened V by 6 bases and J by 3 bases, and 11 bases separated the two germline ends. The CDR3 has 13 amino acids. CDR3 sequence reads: CASRDSREETQYF. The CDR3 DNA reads TGTGCCAGCAGGGACAGCCGGGAAGAGACCCAGTACTTC.

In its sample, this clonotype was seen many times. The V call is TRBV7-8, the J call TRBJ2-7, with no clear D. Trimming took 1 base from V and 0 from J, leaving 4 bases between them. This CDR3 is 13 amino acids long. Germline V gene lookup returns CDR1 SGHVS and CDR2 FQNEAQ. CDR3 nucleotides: TGTGCCAGCAGCTTAGAAGTCTCCTACGAGCAGTACTTC. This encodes CASSLEVSYEQYF.

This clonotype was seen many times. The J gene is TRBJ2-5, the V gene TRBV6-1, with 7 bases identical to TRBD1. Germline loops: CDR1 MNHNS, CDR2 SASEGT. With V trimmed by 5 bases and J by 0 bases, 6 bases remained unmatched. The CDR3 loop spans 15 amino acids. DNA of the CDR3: TGTGCCAGCAGTTCCCTACAGGGGTACCAAGAGACCCAGTACTTC. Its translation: CASSSLQGYQETQYF.

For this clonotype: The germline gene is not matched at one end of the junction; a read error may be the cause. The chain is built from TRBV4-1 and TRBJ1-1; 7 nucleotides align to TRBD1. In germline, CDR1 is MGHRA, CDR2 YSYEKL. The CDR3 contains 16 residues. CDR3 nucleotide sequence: TGCGCCAGCAGCGTAGCACAGGGGATGATGAACACTGGAGCTTTCTTT. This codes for CASSVAQGMMNTGAFF.

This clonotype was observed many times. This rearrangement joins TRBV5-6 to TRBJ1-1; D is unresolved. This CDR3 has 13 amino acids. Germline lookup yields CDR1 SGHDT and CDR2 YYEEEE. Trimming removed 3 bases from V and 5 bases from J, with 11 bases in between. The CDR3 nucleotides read TGTGCCAGCAGCTATCAGACGAGAACTGAAGCTTTCTTT. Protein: CASSYQTRTEAFF.

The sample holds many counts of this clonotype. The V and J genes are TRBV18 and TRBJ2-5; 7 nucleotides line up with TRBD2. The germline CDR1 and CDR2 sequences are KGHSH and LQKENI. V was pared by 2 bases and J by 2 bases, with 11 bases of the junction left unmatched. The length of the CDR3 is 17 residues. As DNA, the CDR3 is TGTGCCAGCTCACCAGACGGCGGGGGAGGGCGGCAAGAGACCCAGTACTTC. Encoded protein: CASSPDGGGGRQETQYF.

CDR3 nucleotide sequence: TGTGCCAGCACCCCGGGAGGGGGTTTCAATCAGCCCCAGCATTTT. It encodes CASTPGGGFNQPQHF. The chain carries TRBV6-1 and TRBJ1-5, with TRBD1 as a possible D gene (6 bases). V was clipped by 7 bases and J by 3 bases, with 16 bases between them. The CDR3 length is 15 residues. Germline-derived CDR1 and CDR2 are MNHNS and SASEGT.

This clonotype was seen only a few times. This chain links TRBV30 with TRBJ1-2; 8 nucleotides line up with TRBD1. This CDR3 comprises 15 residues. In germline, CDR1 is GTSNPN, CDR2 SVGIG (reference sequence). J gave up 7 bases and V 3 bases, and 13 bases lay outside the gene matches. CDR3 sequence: CAWSPLAGGVGGYTF. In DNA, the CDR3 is TGTGCCTGGAGCCCCCTAGCAGGGGGCGTAGGTGGCTACACCTTC.

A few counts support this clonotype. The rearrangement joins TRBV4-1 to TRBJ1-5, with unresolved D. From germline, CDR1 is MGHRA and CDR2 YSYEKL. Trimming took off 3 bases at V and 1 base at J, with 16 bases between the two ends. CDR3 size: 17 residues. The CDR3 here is CASSQLGTHPSNQPQHF. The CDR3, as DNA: TGCGCCAGCAGCCAGCTAGGAACTCACCCCAGCAATCAGCCCCAGCATTTT.

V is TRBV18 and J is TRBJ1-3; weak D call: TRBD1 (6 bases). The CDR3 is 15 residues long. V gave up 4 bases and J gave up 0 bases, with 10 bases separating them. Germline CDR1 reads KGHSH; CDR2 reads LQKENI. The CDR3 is CASSQRQASGNTIYF. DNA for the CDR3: TGTGCCAGCTCACAGAGACAGGCCTCTGGAAACACCATATATTTT.

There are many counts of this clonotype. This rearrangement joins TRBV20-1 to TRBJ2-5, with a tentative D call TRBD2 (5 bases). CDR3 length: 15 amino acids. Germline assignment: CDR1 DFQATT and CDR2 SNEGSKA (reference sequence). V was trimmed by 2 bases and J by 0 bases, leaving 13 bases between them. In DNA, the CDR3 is TGCAGTGCTAGATGGACTGGCGGGTACCAAGAGACCCAGTACTTC. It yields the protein CSARWTGGYQETQYF.

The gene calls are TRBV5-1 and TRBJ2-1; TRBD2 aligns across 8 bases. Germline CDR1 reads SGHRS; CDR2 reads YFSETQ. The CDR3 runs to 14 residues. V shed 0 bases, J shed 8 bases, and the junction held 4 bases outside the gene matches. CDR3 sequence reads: CASSLERGRDEQFF. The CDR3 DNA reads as TGCGCCAGCAGCTTGGAGCGGGGGCGGGATGAGCAGTTCTTC.

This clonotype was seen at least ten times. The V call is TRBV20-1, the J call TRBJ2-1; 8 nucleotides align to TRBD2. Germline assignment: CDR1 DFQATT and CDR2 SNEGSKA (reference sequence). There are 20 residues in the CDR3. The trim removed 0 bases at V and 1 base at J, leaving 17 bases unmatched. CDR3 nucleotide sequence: TGCAGTGCTAGAGATCTATCAGGCGGGAGGAAAAGTATATCCTACAATGAGCAGTTCTTC. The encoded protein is CSARDLSGGRKSISYNEQFF.

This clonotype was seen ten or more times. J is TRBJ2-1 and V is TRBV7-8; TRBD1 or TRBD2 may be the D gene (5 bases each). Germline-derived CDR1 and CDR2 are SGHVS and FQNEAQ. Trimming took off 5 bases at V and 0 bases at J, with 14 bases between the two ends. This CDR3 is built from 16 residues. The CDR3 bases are TGTGCCAGCAGCCGCCGGGACCGGAGCTCCTACAATGAGCAGTTCTTC. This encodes CASSRRDRSSYNEQFF.

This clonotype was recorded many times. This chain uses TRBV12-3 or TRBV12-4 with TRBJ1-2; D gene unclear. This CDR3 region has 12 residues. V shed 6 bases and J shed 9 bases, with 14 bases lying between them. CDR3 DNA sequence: TGTGCCAGCAGCCACGGACCATCGAGCTACACCTTC. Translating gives CASSHGPSSYTF.

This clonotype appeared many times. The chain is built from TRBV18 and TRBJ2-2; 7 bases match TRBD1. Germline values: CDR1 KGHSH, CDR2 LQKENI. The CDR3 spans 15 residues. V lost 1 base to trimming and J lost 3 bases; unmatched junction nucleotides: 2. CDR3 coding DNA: TGTGCCAGCTCACCACGGCAGGGGGACACCGGGGAGCTGTTTTTT. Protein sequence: CASSPRQGDTGELFF.

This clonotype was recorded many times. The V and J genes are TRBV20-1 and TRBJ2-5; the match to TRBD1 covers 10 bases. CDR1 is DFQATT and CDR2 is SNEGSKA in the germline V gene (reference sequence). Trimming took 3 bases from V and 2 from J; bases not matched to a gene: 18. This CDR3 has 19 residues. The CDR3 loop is CSARVTGGGLLRGQETQYF. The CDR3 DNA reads TGCAGTGCTAGGGTGACAGGGGGCGGGCTGCTTAGGGGTCAAGAGACCCAGTACTTC.